The clone carrying this T cell receptor beta chain was recorded a few times. The antigen is undetermined. The data belong to a study of cytomegalovirus exposure and HLA in healthy donors. Study conclusions and caveats: Earlier findings revealed that most TCR beta V segments proved productive either about 87% or about 30% of the time. Most CMV-associated TCR beta chains were later found to appear HLA-restricted.

Use of 60 Vbeta and 13 Jbeta primers characterized the PCR. The repertoire was sequenced with immunoSEQ multiplex PCR; TCRdb's copy has only in-frame clones and lacks some. The table shows approximately 140,000 clones, with more than 65% occurring only once. With V trimmed by 0 bases and J by 5 bases, 5 bases remained unmatched. The germline V gene encodes CDR1 SGHKS and CDR2 YYEKEE (reference sequence). The CDR3 contains 15 residues. The sample was PBMCs. This receptor was identified in a middle-aged man in good health and CMV-seropositive. J is TRBJ2-1 and V is TRBV5-5; 7 nucleotides agree with TRBD1. The CDR3 is CASSLAGQSHNEQFF. CDR3 bases: TGTGCCAGCAGCTTGGCGGGACAGAGCCACAATGAGCAGTTCTTC.